These 27 T cell receptor beta chains share one sample of origin, sequenced in a study of cytomegalovirus exposure and HLA in healthy donors. PCR used 60 Vbeta primers and 13 Jbeta primers. The method was immunoSEQ multiplex PCR; TCRdb's version includes in-frame clones alone and lacks a portion of them. The sample includes approximately 150,000 clones, over 70% of them seen just once. Material for sequencing was PBMCs. Receptors originate from a woman younger than 30 in good health and CMV-seronegative.

The chain combines TRBV10-3 with TRBJ1-2, with 8 positions matching TRBD1. The trim removed 5 bases at V and 6 bases at J, leaving 2 bases unmatched. The germline gives CDR1 ENHRY, CDR2 SYGVKD. There are 12 residues in the CDR3. As DNA, the CDR3 is TGTGCCATCAGTCAGGACAGGGATGGCTACACCTTC. Its translation is CAISQDRDGYTF.

The sample holds a few counts of this clone. The chain combines TRBV10-3 with TRBJ1-1; 7 bases fit TRBD1. Germline V CDR1 and CDR2: ENHRY, SYGVKD. The J segment lost 0 bases and the V segment lost 4 bases, leaving 2 bases of the junction unmatched. This CDR3 has 14 residues. The CDR3 sequence: CAISATGVNTEAFF. The DNA of the CDR3 is TGTGCCATCAGTGCTACAGGGGTGAACACTGAAGCTTTCTTT.

The CDR3 DNA is TGTGCCATCAGTAATAGCGGGGAGGTGGATACGCAGTATTTT. Its translation: CAISNSGEVDTQYF. The V call is TRBV10-3, the J call TRBJ2-3; 8 positions match TRBD2. Germline V gives CDR1 ENHRY, CDR2 SYGVKD. V was pared by 5 bases and J by 6 bases, with 7 bases of the junction left unmatched. The CDR3 spans 14 residues.

This clone was seen only once. The chain is built from TRBV19 and TRBJ2-1; D not resolved. The CDR3 runs to 14 residues. V dropped 3 bases and J dropped 4 bases, with 10 bases sitting between them. CDR1 and CDR2 (germline): LNHDA, SQIVND (reference sequence). The CDR3 loop is CASSILGDYNEQFF. CDR3 nucleotides: TGTGCCAGTAGTATTCTAGGAGATTACAATGAGCAGTTCTTC.

The chain has TRBV29-1 and TRBJ1-1, with no clear D. Trimming shortened V by 7 bases and J by 7 bases, and 13 bases separated the two germline ends. Germline loops: CDR1 SQVTM, CDR2 ANQGSEA. This CDR3 has 11 amino acids. The CDR3 protein is CSAEPSSEAFF. The CDR3 DNA sequence: TGCAGCGCCGAGCCTTCTAGTGAAGCTTTCTTT. The full variable domain, its missing parts supplied by reference TRBV29-1 and TRBJ1-1, is SAVISQKPSRDICQRGTSLTIQCQVDSQVTMMFWYRQQPGQSLTLIATANQGSEATYESGFVIDKFPISRPNLTFSTLTVSNMSPEDSSIYLCSAEPSSEAFFGQGTRLTVV.

The chain recombines TRBV5-1 with TRBJ2-7; TRBD1 matches 7 bases. Germline V gene lookup returns CDR1 SGHRS and CDR2 YFSETQ. V was clipped by 0 bases and J by 2 bases; unmatched bases: 2. The CDR3 loop spans 14 amino acids. The CDR3 is CASSLGDSPYEQYF. In nucleotides, the CDR3 is TGCGCCAGCAGCTTGGGGGACAGCCCCTACGAGCAGTACTTC.

The chain combines TRBV7-2 with TRBJ1-4; D not resolved. The V gene's germline CDR1 is SGHTA and CDR2 FQGNSA. V was pared by 5 bases and J by 4 bases, with 11 bases between. There are 14 residues in the CDR3. The CDR3 here is CASSEESFNEKLFF. In DNA, the CDR3 is TGTGCCAGCAGCGAAGAGAGCTTTAATGAAAAACTGTTTTTT.

The CDR3 nucleotides read TGTGCTAGTGGTCCCCCTTACGAGCAGTACTTC. This translates into CASGPPYEQYF. The V call is TRBV12-5, the J call TRBJ2-7; no definite D call. Trimming removed 5 bases at V and 4 bases at J, with 6 bases between. This CDR3 region has 11 residues. Germline loops: CDR1 LGHNT, CDR2 FRNRAP.

CDR3 DNA sequence: TGTGCCAGCAGTACATACGAGGGGGCGGCTAATGAAAAACTGTTTTTT. Its protein is CASSTYEGAANEKLFF. J is TRBJ1-4 and V is TRBV25-1; 7 nucleotides match TRBD1. The CDR3 extends over 16 amino acids. CDR1 is MGHDK, CDR2 SYGVNS, per germline. Unmatched junction bases numbered 9, after V lost 5 bases and J lost 3 bases.

The gene calls are TRBV18 and TRBJ1-1; D gene uncertain. This CDR3 spans 16 amino acids. V lost 6 bases, J lost 0 bases, and 17 bases lay in between. Germline V gene lookup returns CDR1 KGHSH and CDR2 LQKENI. The CDR3 region has the DNA TGTGCCAGCTCTCCTAGTATTGGAGGCCTGAACACTGAAGCTTTCTTT. It yields the protein CASSPSIGGLNTEAFF.

The genes are TRBV7-9 and TRBJ1-1, with a weak D call TRBD1 (5 bases). The CDR3 extends over 15 amino acids. Germline lookup yields CDR1 SEHNR and CDR2 FQNEAQ (reference sequence). V was clipped by 2 bases and J by 1 base, with 11 bases between them. The chain's CDR3 is CASSLSGQANTEAFF. DNA for the CDR3: TGTGCCAGCAGCTTATCAGGGCAGGCGAACACTGAAGCTTTCTTT.

The rearrangement uses TRBV6-1 and TRBJ1-2, with TRBD1 identical over 7 bases. Germline loops: CDR1 MNHNS, CDR2 SASEGT. V lost 4 bases to trimming and J lost 4 bases; unmatched junction nucleotides: 9. The CDR3 extends over 15 amino acids. CDR3 sequence reads: CASSGKGTGVYGYTF. The CDR3 nucleotides are TGTGCCAGCAGTGGAAAAGGAACAGGGGTCTATGGCTACACCTTC.

The rearrangement joins TRBV14 to TRBJ2-1; TRBD2 agrees at 14 bases. CDR1 SGHDN and CDR2 FVKESK come from the germline V gene. V dropped 0 bases and J dropped 4; count of bases not matched to a gene: 2. The CDR3 has 17 residues. The CDR3 loop reads CASSQDRTSGRYNEQFF. CDR3 bases: TGTGCCAGCAGCCAAGATCGGACTAGCGGGAGGTACAATGAGCAGTTCTTC.

The rearrangement uses TRBV5-6 and TRBJ2-7; 8 bases agree with TRBD1. This CDR3 spans 15 amino acids. Germline V gene data show CDR1 as SGHDT and CDR2 as YYEEEE. Losses at the gene ends were 4 bases for V and 1 base for J; bases not matched to a gene: 7. The CDR3 region is CASSGGTGVSYEQYF. The CDR3 DNA is TGTGCCAGCAGCGGGGGGACAGGCGTTTCCTACGAGCAGTACTTC.

V usage is TRBV5-6 and J usage is TRBJ1-4, with D possibly matching TRBD1 (5 bases). The V end was cut by 4 bases, the J end by 7 bases, with 17 bases between. This CDR3 region has 15 residues. The germline CDR1 and CDR2 sequences are SGHDT and YYEEEE. CDR3 sequence (DNA): TGTGCCAGCAGCCGGTCGGGCAGGGCGACTGAAAAACTGTTTTTT. Translating gives CASSRSGRATEKLFF.

The chain is built from TRBV15 and TRBJ1-5; D gene unclear. Germline V gene data show CDR1 as LNHNV and CDR2 as YYDKDF (reference sequence). The CDR3 totals 18 residues. V was clipped by 1 base and J by 3 bases, with 19 bases between them. The CDR3 nucleotides read TGTGCCACCAGCAGAGGTGGCCCCGATAAGAAGTCCAATCAGCCCCAGCATTTT. Translating gives CATSRGGPDKKSNQPQHF.

The chain links TRBV7-2 to TRBJ2-7, with 7 bases matching TRBD1. Losses at the gene ends were 7 bases for V and 4 bases for J; bases not matched to a gene: 19. Germline CDR1 reads SGHTA; CDR2 reads FQGNSA. The CDR3 covers 17 residues. DNA for the CDR3: TGTGCCAGCACCTCAGGGACAGCCGAATCCTGGACTTACGAGCAGTACTTC. This encodes CASTSGTAESWTYEQYF.

This chain links TRBV6-1 with TRBJ2-7, with TRBD1 matching 8 bases. Trimming removed 6 bases from V and 6 bases from J; junction bases left unmatched: 10. The V gene's germline CDR1 is MNHNS and CDR2 SASEGT. This CDR3 spans 14 amino acids. This chain's CDR3 is CASRIDRGSFEQYF. CDR3 sequence (DNA): TGTGCCAGCAGAATAGACAGGGGAAGTTTCGAGCAGTACTTC.

This chain links TRBV9 with TRBJ1-1; D not certain. CDR3 length equals 13 residues. CDR1 and CDR2 from the germline V gene are SGDLS and YYNGEE. Between the trimmed V and J ends, which lost 4 bases and 1 base, there was a span of 8 bases. The CDR3 loop is CASSRAPNTEAFF. For the CDR3, the DNA is TGTGCCAGCAGCAGAGCCCCGAACACTGAAGCTTTCTTT.

There are a few counts of this clone. This chain links TRBV29-1 with TRBJ2-7; TRBD2 matches at 15 bases. CDR1 is SQVTM, CDR2 ANQGSEA, per germline. This CDR3 contains 14 residues. V gave up 6 bases and J gave up 6 bases; unmatched junction bases: 6. This CDR3 reads CSVGTSGRRSEQYF. CDR3 coding DNA: TGCAGCGTGGGGACTAGCGGGAGGAGGTCCGAGCAGTACTTC.

The chain recombines TRBV13 with TRBJ1-2; perhaps TRBD1 as D (6 bases). Trimming left V 1 base short and J 1 base short, with 16 bases between. Germline lookup yields CDR1 PRHDT and CDR2 FYEKMQ (reference sequence). The CDR3 is made up of 17 amino acids. DNA for the CDR3: TGTGCCAGCAGCTTAGTTTCCCCAGGGGAGCGTAACTATGGCTACACCTTC. It codes for CASSLVSPGERNYGYTF.

The chain uses TRBV27 and TRBJ2-7, with 8 positions matching TRBD1. Unmatched junction bases numbered 8, after V lost 11 bases and J lost 5 bases. This CDR3 comprises 12 residues. From germline, CDR1 is MNHEY and CDR2 SMNVEV (reference sequence). This CDR3 is CAAATGVDEQYF. In DNA, the CDR3 is TGTGCCGCCGCGACAGGGGTTGACGAGCAGTACTTC.

This clone was picked up a small number of times. The V call is TRBV27, the J call TRBJ2-7; 7 nucleotides align to TRBD1. CDR1 and CDR2 (germline): MNHEY, SMNVEV (reference sequence). V dropped 10 bases and J dropped 2; count of bases not matched to a gene: 14. The CDR3 totals 15 residues. CDR3 sequence: CATHPGTDIPYEQYF. Written as DNA, the CDR3 is TGTGCCACACACCCCGGGACAGATATTCCCTACGAGCAGTACTTC.

The rearrangement links TRBV5-1 to TRBJ1-2; 9 positions match TRBD1. V shed 0 bases and J 4 bases; nucleotides not matched to a gene: 7. Per the germline V gene, CDR1 is SGHRS and CDR2 is YFSETQ. The CDR3 loop spans 16 amino acids. As DNA, the CDR3 is TGCGCCAGCAGCTTGGGGGGACAGGGCAGCCTCTATGGCTACACCTTC. It yields the protein CASSLGGQGSLYGYTF.

V is TRBV30 and J is TRBJ1-4, with D possibly matching TRBD1 (5 bases). Germline-derived CDR1 and CDR2 are GTSNPN and SVGIG (reference sequence). Trimming left V 5 bases short and J 6 bases short, with 10 bases between. The CDR3 spans 12 residues. The CDR3 spells CAWFGGDEKLFF. In nucleotides, the CDR3 is TGTGCCTGGTTCGGAGGGGATGAAAAACTGTTTTTT.

This rearrangement joins TRBV18 to TRBJ1-2; D perhaps matches TRBD1 (5 bases). The CDR3 consists of 14 residues. V shed 2 bases and J shed 7 bases, with 14 bases lying between them. Germline V gene lookup returns CDR1 KGHSH and CDR2 LQKENI. Here the CDR3 reads CASSPRDSTSGYTF. CDR3 DNA sequence: TGTGCCAGCTCACCAAGGGACTCAACCTCTGGCTACACCTTC.

CDR3 in amino acids: CAIMSSGHDEQFF. CDR3 coding DNA: TGTGCCATAATGAGTTCTGGGCACGATGAGCAGTTCTTC. The chain carries TRBV6-1 and TRBJ2-1; D not resolved. Germline V gives CDR1 MNHNS, CDR2 SASEGT. CDR3 size: 13 residues. Trimming took off 10 bases at V and 8 bases at J, with 18 bases between the two ends.